This T cell receptor (beta chain) was profiled in a study of blood T cells in healthy people across ages. Study-wide results and limits: Donors of long life had a larger count of naive CD4+ cells and greater diversity than aged donors. With donor CMV status unknown, expanded clonotype changes were possibly confounded.

The J segment lost 5 bases and the V segment lost 6 bases, leaving 6 bases of the junction unmatched. The CDR3 is 14 residues long. CDR1 and CDR2 from the germline V gene are MNHEY and SVGAGI. A sample-barcoded 5' primer and a J-beta primer mix were used in a second PCR of about 6 to 12 cycles. Any given sample supplied a minimum of 2.5 million CDR3-containing paired-end reads. TCRdb used MiXCR to reprocess the 5' RACE reads, holding one entry per CDR3 protein. The sample lists about 580,000 distinct CDR3 sequences, more than 45% seen once, with about 22% in the top ten. The sample holds many counts of this clonotype. The antigen is undetermined.

The clonotype comes from an older man in good health. Input material: blood. The chain carries TRBV6-5 and TRBJ1-4; 7 nucleotides match TRBD1. CDR3 DNA sequence: TGTGCCAGCAGGACAGGGAGCCCGAATGAAAAACTGTTTTTT. This codes for CASRTGSPNEKLFF.